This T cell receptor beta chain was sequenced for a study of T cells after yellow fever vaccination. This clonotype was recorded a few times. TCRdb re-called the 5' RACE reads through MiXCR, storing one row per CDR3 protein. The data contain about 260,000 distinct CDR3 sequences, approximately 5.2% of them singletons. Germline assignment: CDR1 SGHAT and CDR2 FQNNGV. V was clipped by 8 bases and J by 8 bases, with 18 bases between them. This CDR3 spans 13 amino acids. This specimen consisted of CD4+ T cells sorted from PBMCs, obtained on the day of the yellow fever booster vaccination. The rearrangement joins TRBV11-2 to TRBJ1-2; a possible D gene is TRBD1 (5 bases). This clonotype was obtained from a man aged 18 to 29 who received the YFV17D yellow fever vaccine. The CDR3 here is CASFRPGPRGYTF. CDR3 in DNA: TGTGCCAGCTTCCGACCGGGACCCCGCGGCTACACCTTC. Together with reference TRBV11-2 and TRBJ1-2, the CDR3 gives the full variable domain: EAGVAQSPRYKIIEKRQSVAFWCNPISGHATLYWYQQILGQGPKLLIQFQNNGVVDDSQLPKDRFSAERLKGVDSTLKIQPAKLEDSAVYLCASFRPGPRGYTFGSGTRLTVV.